The rows below give T cell receptor beta chains drawn from one sample of a study of T-cell memory formation after mild COVID-19. TCRdb reprocessed the 5' RACE reads via MiXCR and lists one record per CDR3 protein. The sample records about 82,000 distinct CDR3 sequences, about 15% being singletons. Source material: PBMCs or a T cell subset sorted from them (not recorded which). Source of these receptors: a man between 18 and 35 years old who had mild COVID-19 (a few samples of this study predate the infection). Cell type and time point are not known. CDR3s include the opening cysteine and the closing phenylalanine or tryptophan. Clone sizes are given selectively: once, few, many, or a class where the clone is expanded.

v_gene: TRBV9; abundance: few; j_gene: TRBJ2-7; CDR3aa: CASSVGGPGTVDYEQYF
v_gene: TRBV20-1; abundance: .; j_gene: TRBJ1-2; CDR3aa: CSARIRDRGSQEGYGYTF
v_gene: TRBV9; abundance: .; j_gene: TRBJ1-5; CDR3aa: CASSRTWTDGSEPQHF
v_gene: TRBV4-1; abundance: .; j_gene: TRBJ2-7; CDR3aa: CASSQQGPSYEQYF
v_gene: TRBV29-1; abundance: .; j_gene: TRBJ2-7; CDR3aa: CSVNGQGYEQYF
v_gene: TRBV6-2/TRBV6-3; abundance: .; j_gene: TRBJ1-5; CDR3aa: CASSYSLREPQHF
v_gene: TRBV9; abundance: .; j_gene: TRBJ1-1; CDR3aa: CASSVSAGTEAFF
v_gene: TRBV6-4; abundance: many; j_gene: TRBJ2-3; CDR3aa: CASSDSSGGATDTQYF
v_gene: TRBV2; abundance: many; j_gene: TRBJ2-4; CDR3aa: CASSEAGRNIQYF
v_gene: TRBV19; abundance: .; j_gene: TRBJ1-1; CDR3aa: CASSMFGRGEAFF
v_gene: TRBV7-2; abundance: many; j_gene: TRBJ2-3; CDR3aa: CASSFFSGGAEDTQYF
v_gene: TRBV6-2/TRBV6-3; abundance: .; j_gene: TRBJ2-7; CDR3aa: CASRTAYEQYF
v_gene: TRBV18; abundance: .; j_gene: TRBJ2-7; CDR3aa: CASSLRAEEVHEQYF
v_gene: TRBV6-5; abundance: few; j_gene: TRBJ1-2; CDR3aa: CASSTQGGGYGYTF
v_gene: TRBV20-1; abundance: .; j_gene: TRBJ2-1; CDR3aa: CSAPLAGDYNEQFF
v_gene: TRBV4-3; abundance: many; j_gene: TRBJ2-1; CDR3aa: CASSQDFPGRNYNEQFF
v_gene: TRBV29-1; abundance: many; j_gene: TRBJ2-5; CDR3aa: CSALGSGETQYF
v_gene: TRBV5-1; abundance: .; j_gene: TRBJ1-2; CDR3aa: CASSPYPGDLSGYTF
v_gene: TRBV7-9; abundance: .; j_gene: TRBJ2-7; CDR3aa: CASSRPGTGGWEQYF
v_gene: TRBV10-3; abundance: few; j_gene: TRBJ2-1; CDR3aa: CAISHLRGERGAGNEQFF
v_gene: TRBV5-1; abundance: few; j_gene: TRBJ2-7; CDR3aa: CASSLSYQGIIYEQYF
v_gene: TRBV7-2; abundance: few; j_gene: TRBJ2-5; CDR3aa: CASSLHRTGTETQYF
v_gene: TRBV11-2; abundance: once; j_gene: TRBJ2-1; CDR3aa: CASSLDWTGIFDEQFF
v_gene: TRBV6-2/TRBV6-3; abundance: .; j_gene: TRBJ2-1; CDR3aa: CASSYSDRVYNEQFF
v_gene: TRBV5-1; abundance: medium-sized; j_gene: TRBJ2-3; CDR3aa: CASSFERGTDTQYF
v_gene: TRBV13; abundance: .; j_gene: TRBJ2-7; CDR3aa: CASSGRDSSYEQYF